The 26 T cell receptor beta chains below all came from one sample that was sequenced in a study of control samples from healthy donors and cancer patients. Sequencing was performed with immunoSEQ multiplex PCR; in TCRdb, only in-frame clones are kept and a portion is missing. The sample lists under 200,000 clones, roughly 94% occurring once. Sequenced: blood. All receptors come from a woman in her thirties or forties in good health.

The chain employs TRBV7-2 and TRBJ2-5; weak D call: TRBD2 (6 bases). V lost 5 bases and J 1 base, leaving 11 bases between the germline ends. Looked up from germline, CDR1 is SGHTA and CDR2 is FQGNSA. CDR3 length: 14 amino acids. The CDR3 coding sequence is TGTGCCAGCAGCAAATCGGGACTCCAAGAGACCCAGTACTTC. It yields the protein CASSKSGLQETQYF.

The chain carries TRBV29-1 and TRBJ1-1; weak D call: TRBD1 (6 bases). CDR1 is SQVTM, CDR2 ANQGSEA, per germline. V lost 7 bases and J lost 0, with 12 bases in between. The CDR3 is made up of 13 amino acids. The CDR3 region is CSGSGQLNTEAFF. The CDR3 DNA follows: TGCAGCGGATCTGGACAGCTGAACACTGAAGCTTTCTTT.

J is TRBJ2-5 and V is TRBV27; maybe TRBD1 (6 bases). The length of the CDR3 is 18 residues. Germline V gives CDR1 MNHEY, CDR2 SMNVEV (reference sequence). With 2 bases removed from V and 4 bases from J, the gap between germline ends came to 23 bases. In DNA, the CDR3 is TGTGCCAGCAGTTTAGGGCTTATTGGTAGTCAGGGGATAGAGACCCAGTACTTC. Its protein is CASSLGLIGSQGIETQYF.

This clone came up once. J is TRBJ2-2 and V is TRBV6-5; D gene ambiguous. Germline CDR1 reads MNHEY; CDR2 reads SVGAGI. The CDR3 loop spans 15 amino acids. V lost 4 bases, J lost 3 bases, and 12 bases lay in between. DNA of the CDR3: TGTGCCAGCAGTTGGTACCGGCGCCACACCGGGGAGCTGTTTTTT. It is translated as CASSWYRRHTGELFF.

The genes are TRBV5-5 and TRBJ2-3; 8 bases match TRBD1. CDR1 and CDR2 (germline): SGHKS, YYEKEE (reference sequence). The V segment lost 0 bases and the J segment 5 bases; nucleotides outside the gene matches: 11. The CDR3 length is 17 residues. The CDR3 sequence: CASSLELSGGRKDTQYF. CDR3 in DNA: TGTGCCAGCAGCTTGGAGTTGTCAGGGGGCAGGAAAGATACGCAGTATTTT.

This chain joins TRBV6-5 and TRBJ1-1; 7 nucleotides line up with TRBD1. Germline CDR1 and CDR2: MNHEY and SVGAGI. This CDR3 spans 12 amino acids. Trimming removed 7 bases from V and 7 bases from J; junction bases left unmatched: 6. In nucleotides, the CDR3 is TGTGCCAGCAAGGGGACAGAAGTTGAAGCTTTCTTT. Protein: CASKGTEVEAFF.

The rearrangement links TRBV6-6 to TRBJ1-5; D not resolved. Germline CDR1 and CDR2: MNHNY and SVGAGI (reference sequence). The CDR3 runs 14 residues. V lost 2 bases and J lost 6, with 11 bases in between. The CDR3 reads CASSYIELGQPQHF. The CDR3 nucleotides are TGTGCCAGCAGTTACATAGAACTCGGTCAGCCCCAGCATTTT.

This rearrangement joins TRBV4-1 to TRBJ2-1; 7 bases line up with TRBD1. V shed 5 bases, J shed 7 bases, and the junction held 5 bases outside the gene matches. The germline V gene encodes CDR1 MGHRA and CDR2 YSYEKL. The length of the CDR3 is 13 residues. CDR3 bases: TGCGCCAGCAGCATGCGACAGGGTAATGAGCAGTTCTTC. Translation gives CASSMRQGNEQFF.

The rearrangement uses TRBV6-5 and TRBJ1-5; 8 bases agree with TRBD1. The CDR3 contains 14 residues. CDR1 is MNHEY and CDR2 is SVGAGI in the germline V gene. The trim removed 6 bases at V and 7 bases at J, leaving 8 bases unmatched. The CDR3 coding sequence is TGTGCCAGCAGGCCAGGGGGCGCGGGGCAGCCCCAGCATTTT. Protein sequence: CASRPGGAGQPQHF.

This chain links TRBV25-1 with TRBJ2-2; D is undetermined. V gave up 2 bases and J gave up 6 bases, with 4 bases separating them. The CDR3 runs to 12 residues. Germline values: CDR1 MGHDK, CDR2 SYGVNS. CDR3 loop: CASSEDPGELFF. The DNA of the CDR3 is TGTGCCAGCAGTGAAGACCCCGGGGAGCTGTTTTTT.

This chain uses TRBV7-8 with TRBJ1-6; no clear D gene. Germline CDR1 and CDR2: SGHVS and FQNEAQ. The ends were cut back, 0 bases at V and 0 bases at J, with 9 bases in the middle. This CDR3 region has 17 residues. Here the CDR3 DNA reads TGTGCCAGCAGCTTAGCGGCTTCAAGCTCCTATAATTCACCCCTCCACTTT. Residues: CASSLAASSSYNSPLHF.

The J gene is TRBJ1-4, the V gene TRBV29-1; TRBD1 aligns across 8 bases. Germline-derived CDR1 and CDR2 are SQVTM and ANQGSEA. J lost 6 bases, V lost 3 bases, and 3 bases had no gene match. The CDR3 is 13 amino acids. The CDR3, as DNA: TGCAGCGTTGAGACAGGGGTTGATGAAAAACTGTTTTTT. As protein: CSVETGVDEKLFF.

The chain is built from TRBV13 and TRBJ2-1; 7 bases agree with TRBD2. The CDR3 sequence is 17 residues long. V was pared by 5 bases and J by 5 bases, with 15 bases of the junction left unmatched. CDR1 is PRHDT, CDR2 FYEKMQ, per germline (reference sequence). CDR3 residues: CASSPLPDGLEHNEQFF. CDR3 DNA sequence: TGTGCCAGCAGCCCGCTCCCCGACGGACTAGAGCACAATGAGCAGTTCTTC.

The chain uses TRBV5-1 and TRBJ1-2; 10 bases fit TRBD1. CDR1 is SGHRS and CDR2 is YFSETQ in the germline V gene. Germline trimming cut 4 bases from V and 4 bases from J; bases unmatched to any gene: 10. The CDR3 spans 16 residues. CDR3 sequence reads: CASSTSGTGAPYGYTF. The CDR3, as DNA: TGCGCCAGCAGCACCTCCGGGACAGGGGCCCCCTATGGCTACACCTTC.

This clone was picked up one time. The genes are TRBV4-2 and TRBJ2-1; 8 positions agree with TRBD1. This CDR3 is built from 13 residues. Germline CDR1 LGHNA, CDR2 YNFKEQ. J gave up 11 bases and V 1 base, and 4 bases lay outside the gene matches. The CDR3 sequence is CASSQARTGKQFF. The CDR3 DNA sequence: TGTGCCAGCAGCCAAGCCCGGACAGGGAAGCAGTTCTTC.

The J gene is TRBJ2-5, the V gene TRBV18; the match to TRBD1 covers 7 bases. In germline, CDR1 is KGHSH, CDR2 LQKENI. The CDR3 sequence is 15 residues long. The V gene end was trimmed by 4 bases and the J gene end by 4 bases; junction bases not matched to a gene: 9. CDR3 in DNA: TGTGCCAGCTCACACCAACAGGGGCTTGGAGAGACCCAGTACTTC. As protein: CASSHQQGLGETQYF.

The chain recombines TRBV6-6 with TRBJ2-1; D gene uncertain. CDR1 is MNHNY and CDR2 is SVGAGI in the germline V gene (reference sequence). The CDR3 covers 14 residues. V dropped 6 bases and J dropped 6 bases, with 15 bases sitting between them. The CDR3 region is CASSPDLQINEQFF. The DNA for the CDR3 is TGTGCCAGCAGCCCGGATCTGCAGATCAATGAGCAGTTCTTC.

CDR3 residues: CASSLSVGINTGELFF. The CDR3, as DNA: TGTGCCAGCAGCTTAAGTGTAGGGATCAACACCGGGGAGCTGTTTTTT. The chain joins TRBV7-6 to TRBJ2-2; D gene uncertain. CDR3 length: 16 residues. V was clipped by 2 bases and J by 2 bases, with 12 bases between them. Looked up from germline, CDR1 is SGHVS and CDR2 is FNYEAQ.

The J gene is TRBJ1-1, the V gene TRBV30, with 10 positions matching TRBD1. Looked up from germline, CDR1 is GTSNPN and CDR2 is SVGIG (reference sequence). V gave up 7 bases and J gave up 0 bases; unmatched junction bases: 5. CDR3 length: 14 residues. DNA for the CDR3: TGTGCCTCCGGGACAGGGGTAGTGAACACTGAAGCTTTCTTT. It encodes CASGTGVVNTEAFF.

This chain joins TRBV11-2 and TRBJ1-1; D remains unclear. Germline V gives CDR1 SGHAT, CDR2 FQNNGV. This CDR3 region has 11 residues. The V and J ends lost 6 bases and 10 bases respectively, with 12 bases between them. The CDR3 sequence is CASRLDAVAFF. CDR3 nucleotides: TGTGCCAGCAGACTCGACGCAGTAGCTTTCTTT.

The chain combines TRBV24-1 with TRBJ2-5; 7 bases line up with TRBD1. There are 15 residues in the CDR3. With V trimmed by 4 bases and J by 5 bases, 9 bases remained unmatched. Germline V lookup: CDR1 KGHDR, CDR2 SFDVKD. This CDR3 is CATSDRDSGSETQYF. CDR3 DNA sequence: TGTGCCACCAGTGACCGGGACAGCGGATCGGAGACCCAGTACTTC.

This chain uses TRBV7-3 with TRBJ2-3; D is unclear. The CDR3 totals 16 residues. Deletions cut 1 base from V and 3 bases from J, with 14 bases between. The germline CDR1 and CDR2 sequences are SGHTA and FQGTGA. The CDR3 protein is CASSLKRMGWTDTQYF. CDR3 sequence (DNA): TGTGCCAGCAGCTTAAAACGGATGGGTTGGACAGATACGCAGTATTTT.

This rearrangement joins TRBV15 to TRBJ1-1; D is possibly TRBD1 (5 bases). Deletions cut 3 bases from V and 0 bases from J, with 14 bases between. The CDR3 runs to 16 residues. Per germline, CDR1 LNHNV and CDR2 YYDKDF (reference sequence). CDR3 sequence (DNA): TGTGCCACCAGCAGGGTTCGACAGACCATGAACACTGAAGCTTTCTTT. This sequence encodes CATSRVRQTMNTEAFF.

The chain uses TRBV3-1 (or the pseudogene TRBV3-2) and TRBJ2-5; either TRBD1 or TRBD2 may fit D (6 bases each). This CDR3 is built from 13 residues. Germline V gives CDR1 LGHDT, CDR2 YNNKEL (reference sequence). Trimming shortened V by 0 bases and J by 5 bases, and 7 bases separated the two germline ends. CDR3 DNA sequence: TGTGCCAGCAGCCAAGAAGGGGGGGAGACCCAGTACTTC. Protein: CASSQEGGETQYF.

J is TRBJ1-1 and V is TRBV19; D might be TRBD1 (6 bases). The germline V gene encodes CDR1 LNHDA and CDR2 SQIVND (reference sequence). CDR3 length: 14 amino acids. V lost 1 base and J 1 base, leaving 7 bases between the germline ends. The DNA of the CDR3 is TGTGCCAGTAGTATAGGGACAGAGAACACTGAAGCTTTCTTT. Protein: CASSIGTENTEAFF.

This clone has just one count. V gene TRBV5-1 combines with J gene TRBJ2-5; 10 nucleotides line up with TRBD1. The trim removed 5 bases at V and 5 bases at J, leaving 6 bases unmatched. Germline V gives CDR1 SGHRS, CDR2 YFSETQ. This CDR3 is built from 14 residues. The CDR3 sequence: CASRPTGGAETQYF. In DNA form, the CDR3 reads TGCGCCAGCAGACCGACAGGGGGCGCGGAGACCCAGTACTTC.